The 28 T cell receptor beta chains given below trace back to one sample, sequenced in a study of cytomegalovirus exposure and HLA in healthy donors. Sequencing used immunoSEQ multiplex PCR; TCRdb keeps in-frame clones, though not all of them. This repertoire shows approximately 170,000 clones, roughly 85% found once; its top ten account for about 17%. Sequencing was done on a sample of PBMCs. These receptors all come from a man younger than 35 in good health and CMV-seropositive.

The chain links TRBV7-3 to TRBJ2-1; 7 bases line up with TRBD2. Germline CDR1 SGHTA, CDR2 FQGTGA. This CDR3 has 20 amino acids. V lost 0 bases to trimming and J lost 2 bases; unmatched junction nucleotides: 16. The CDR3 DNA is TGTGCCAGCAGCTTAACCGGGCGGGGGAACGGGACGGGGACCTACAATGAGCAGTTCTTC. Translation: CASSLTGRGNGTGTYNEQFF.

V is TRBV5-8 and J is TRBJ1-2; TRBD1 aligns across 8 bases. The junction had 6 bases not matched to a gene; V was cut back by 3 bases and J by 2 bases. Germline assignment: CDR1 SGHTS and CDR2 YDEGEE. The CDR3 is 15 amino acids. Here the CDR3 reads CASSSGQVLNYGYTF. CDR3 bases: TGTGCCAGCAGCTCGGGACAGGTGTTAAACTATGGCTACACCTTC.

The V call is TRBV13, the J call TRBJ1-1; D gene ambiguous. This CDR3 comprises 13 residues. Between the trimmed V and J ends, which lost 5 bases and 4 bases, there was a span of 11 bases. The germline gives CDR1 PRHDT, CDR2 FYEKMQ (reference sequence). The CDR3 bases are TGTGCCAGCAGCAAGACATTGGGCACTGAAGCTTTCTTT. Translating it yields CASSKTLGTEAFF. Full variable domain (missing parts from reference TRBV13 and TRBJ1-1): AAGVIQSPRHLIKEKRETATLKCYPIPRHDTVYWYQQGPGQDPQFLISFYEKMQSDKGSIPDRFSAQQFSDYHSELNMSSLELGDSALYFCASSKTLGTEAFFGQGTRLTVV.

The sample holds a few counts of this clone. The rearrangement uses TRBV19 and TRBJ1-2; D call uncertain. Deletions cut 3 bases from V and 8 bases from J, with 7 bases between. This CDR3 spans 11 amino acids. Per the germline V gene, CDR1 is LNHDA and CDR2 is SQIVND (reference sequence). DNA for the CDR3: TGTGCCAGTAGTATCGGGGAAGGCTACACCTTC. Translated, it gives CASSIGEGYTF.

This chain uses TRBV5-1 with TRBJ2-5; D unresolved. V lost 4 bases, J lost 7 bases, and 11 bases lay in between. This CDR3 has 12 amino acids. Germline V gene sequence: CDR1 SGHRS, CDR2 YFSETQ. The CDR3 DNA reads as TGCGCCAGCAGCCCTAGTGGTACGACCCAGTACTTC. As protein: CASSPSGTTQYF.

This sequence joins TRBV18 and TRBJ1-5; 10 nucleotides align to TRBD1. J gave up 0 bases and V 4 bases, and 3 bases lay outside the gene matches. Germline V gene lookup returns CDR1 KGHSH and CDR2 LQKENI. The CDR3 is 16 amino acids. CDR3 DNA: TGTGCCAGCTCACAAGGGACAGGGGATAGCAATCAGCCCCAGCATTTT. This encodes CASSQGTGDSNQPQHF.

V is TRBV21-1 and J is TRBJ2-7; the D call TRBD1 from the table was never checked on the DNA. TRBV21-1 is flagged as a pseudogene. This CDR3 region has 14 residues. The CDR3 loop is CASSLGQGVYEQYF. CDR3 DNA: TGTGCCAGCAGCCTGGGACAGGGGGTATACGAGCAGTACTTC.

This sequence joins TRBV14 and TRBJ2-7; maybe TRBD1 (6 bases). Per the germline V gene, CDR1 is SGHDN and CDR2 is FVKESK. Trimming took off 3 bases at V and 6 bases at J, with 15 bases between the two ends. The CDR3 consists of 14 residues. CDR3 nucleotides: TGTGCCAGCAGCCACCTCAGGGGATCGGGCGAGCAGTACTTC. Translating gives CASSHLRGSGEQYF.

The rearrangement uses TRBV4-1 and TRBJ2-7; 12 bases agree with TRBD2. This CDR3 is built from 17 residues. The germline V gene encodes CDR1 MGHRA and CDR2 YSYEKL. V shed 4 bases, J shed 7 bases, and the junction held 14 bases outside the gene matches. CDR3 sequence (DNA): TGCGCCAGCAGCCTAGCCCTACGACTAGCGGGAGTGGGAGAGCAGTACTTC. Translating gives CASSLALRLAGVGEQYF.

V gene TRBV5-1 combines with J gene TRBJ2-3, with 11 bases fitting TRBD2. The V gene's germline CDR1 is SGHRS and CDR2 YFSETQ. This CDR3 is 17 amino acids long. V was pared by 4 bases and J by 3 bases, with 10 bases of the junction left unmatched. Written as DNA, the CDR3 is TGCGCCAGCAGCCCCGGGACTAGCGGAAACCCAACAGATACGCAGTATTTT. The encoded protein is CASSPGTSGNPTDTQYF.

This chain uses TRBV2 with TRBJ2-3; 8 bases are shared with TRBD1. Germline V gene data show CDR1 as SNHLY and CDR2 as FYNNEI. V lost 6 bases and J lost 5; bases outside the gene matches: 4. The CDR3 runs to 13 residues. CDR3 loop: CASRTGVLDTQYF. For the CDR3, the DNA is TGTGCCAGCAGGACAGGGGTTTTAGATACGCAGTATTTT.

A single count supports this clone. The chain recombines TRBV7-6 with TRBJ1-4; TRBD1 is a possible D gene (6 bases). V was cut by 0 bases and J by 13 bases, with 12 bases left in between. The CDR3 runs to 13 residues. The germline V gene encodes CDR1 SGHVS and CDR2 FNYEAQ. The CDR3 DNA reads as TGTGCCAGCAGCTTAGCGCAGGGGAGAGGACTGTTTTTT. It yields the protein CASSLAQGRGLFF.

The chain carries TRBV6-1 and TRBJ2-7; 9 bases align to TRBD2. This CDR3 is built from 14 residues. The germline gives CDR1 MNHNS, CDR2 SASEGT. V lost 7 bases and J lost 2; bases outside the gene matches: 6. The CDR3 region is CASTGLAGTYEQYF. The DNA for the CDR3 is TGTGCCAGCACCGGGCTAGCGGGGACCTACGAGCAGTACTTC.

V is TRBV19 and J is TRBJ2-1; D is unclear. Germline CDR1 LNHDA, CDR2 SQIVND (reference sequence). The CDR3 is made up of 15 amino acids. The germline V and J ends were trimmed by 9 bases and 0 bases, with 15 bases remaining between them. For the CDR3, the DNA is TGTGCCAGACCGAATACCCTAAGCTCCTACAATGAGCAGTTCTTC. Its translation is CARPNTLSSYNEQFF.

The V and J genes are TRBV27 and TRBJ1-2; 9 bases match TRBD1. The CDR3 contains 15 residues. Germline V gene data show CDR1 as MNHEY and CDR2 as SMNVEV (reference sequence). V lost 6 bases to trimming and J lost 8 bases; unmatched junction nucleotides: 13. The CDR3 loop reads CASSPDGTGFHGYTF. The CDR3 DNA is TGTGCCAGCAGCCCCGATGGGACAGGGTTTCACGGCTACACCTTC.

Worth noting for this clone: At one of its ends the junction is not consistent with the germline gene, which may arise from a read error. The CDR3 coding sequence is TGTGCCAGCTCAACGGAGGAGGGAAGCACTCAGCCCCAGCATTTT. Amino acids: CASSTEEGSTQPQHF. The V and J genes are TRBV18 and TRBJ1-5; no clear D. CDR3 length equals 15 residues. Per the germline V gene, CDR1 is KGHSH and CDR2 is LQKENI.

In nucleotides, the CDR3 is TGTGCCAGCAGCCCCGGCGGGGGACTAGCACACAATGAGCAGTTCTTC. Translating gives CASSPGGGLAHNEQFF. The V call is TRBV9, the J call TRBJ2-1, with TRBD2 identical over 9 bases. The CDR3 spans 16 residues. V was clipped by 4 bases and J by 5 bases; unmatched bases: 10. Germline lookup yields CDR1 SGDLS and CDR2 YYNGEE.

This rearrangement joins TRBV5-4 to TRBJ1-6; possibly TRBD1 for D (6 bases). CDR3 length equals 14 residues. Germline-derived CDR1 and CDR2 are SGHNT and YYREEE (reference sequence). Trimming removed 3 bases from V and 9 bases from J, with 13 bases in between. In DNA form, the CDR3 reads TGTGCCAGCAGCTCCCAGGGACACCCTTCACCCCTCCACTTT. This sequence encodes CASSSQGHPSPLHF.

This rearrangement joins TRBV27 to TRBJ2-3; TRBD2 matches 7 bases. This CDR3 comprises 17 residues. In germline, CDR1 is MNHEY, CDR2 SMNVEV (reference sequence). V lost 4 bases, J lost 2 bases, and 12 bases stayed unmatched. In DNA, the CDR3 is TGTGCCAGCAGTTCAATACGCGTACTAGCGCACACAGATACGCAGTATTTT. It is translated as CASSSIRVLAHTDTQYF.

The chain couples TRBV28 to TRBJ2-5; TRBD1 might be the D (6 bases). Germline lookup yields CDR1 MDHEN and CDR2 SYDVKM. The CDR3 is 11 amino acids. The ends were cut back, 7 bases at V and 3 bases at J, with 6 bases in the middle. The CDR3 is CASNREETQYF. In DNA form, the CDR3 reads TGTGCCAGCAACAGGGAAGAGACCCAGTACTTC.

V usage is TRBV7-9 and J usage is TRBJ2-1; D unresolved. The CDR3 is 13 amino acids. From germline, CDR1 is SEHNR and CDR2 FQNEAQ (reference sequence). V was clipped by 2 bases and J by 7 bases, with 9 bases between them. The CDR3 nucleotides read TGTGCCAGCAGCTTAACGACTGGAAATGAGCAGTTCTTC. Protein product: CASSLTTGNEQFF. The entire variable domain, with the rest obtained from reference TRBV7-9 and TRBJ2-1, is as follows: DTGVSQNPRHKITKRGQNVTFRCDPISEHNRLYWYRQTLGQGPEFLTYFQNEAQLEKSRLLSDRFSAERPKGSFSTLEIQRTEQGDSAMYLCASSLTTGNEQFFGPGTRLTVL.

V usage is TRBV4-1 and J usage is TRBJ2-3; 12 nucleotides agree with TRBD2. This CDR3 is built from 16 residues. CDR1 MGHRA and CDR2 YSYEKL come from the germline V gene. Unmatched junction bases numbered 3, after V lost 3 bases and J lost 2 bases. The CDR3: CASSHPSGGATDTQYF. The CDR3 bases are TGCGCCAGCAGCCACCCTAGCGGGGGGGCCACAGATACGCAGTATTTT.

The V and J genes are TRBV6-6 and TRBJ2-3; 9 nucleotides align to TRBD2. The CDR3 sequence is 15 residues long. With V trimmed by 5 bases and J by 2 bases, 5 bases remained unmatched. Per germline, CDR1 MNHNY and CDR2 SVGAGI (reference sequence). The CDR3: CASSLTSGLTDTQYF. The CDR3, as DNA: TGTGCCAGCAGTCTGACTAGCGGACTCACAGATACGCAGTATTTT.

This rearrangement joins TRBV4-1 to TRBJ1-5; 10 bases fit TRBD1. CDR1 and CDR2 (germline): MGHRA, YSYEKL. The CDR3 length is 18 residues. The V gene end was trimmed by 4 bases and the J gene end by 0 bases; junction bases not matched to a gene: 9. The CDR3, as DNA: TGCGCCAGCAGCCCCGACCGGGGACAGGGGCGTAGCAATCAGCCCCAGCATTTT. This translates into CASSPDRGQGRSNQPQHF.

The chain has TRBV5-4 and TRBJ2-7, with D possibly TRBD1 on 7 matching bases. The CDR3 runs to 15 residues. V was clipped by 5 bases and J by 5 bases, with 20 bases between them. Germline CDR1 reads SGHNT; CDR2 reads YYREEE (reference sequence). CDR3 DNA sequence: TGTGCCAGCAGGGGCGGGACAGCCTATCCTAACGAGCAGTACTTC. Translating it yields CASRGGTAYPNEQYF.

The chain carries TRBV10-1 and TRBJ2-4; 10 bases fit TRBD1. The CDR3 is 14 amino acids. Trimming cost V 4 bases and J 8 bases; bases outside gene matches: 5. CDR1 WNHNN and CDR2 SYGVQD come from the germline V gene (reference sequence). This chain's CDR3 is CASSGQGARDIQYF. CDR3 coding DNA: TGCGCCAGCAGTGGACAGGGGGCACGGGACATTCAGTACTTC.

The chain employs TRBV12-5 and TRBJ2-5; tentative D call: TRBD2 (5 bases). Looked up from germline, CDR1 is LGHNT and CDR2 is FRNRAP. The CDR3 runs 13 residues. The V end was cut by 6 bases, the J end by 0 bases, with 8 bases between. CDR3 bases: TGTGCTAGTGGGTCCGGGGACCAAGAGACCCAGTACTTC. Translation: CASGSGDQETQYF.

In this sample, this clone turned up a few times. This chain connects TRBV4-1 to TRBJ2-7, with 10 positions matching TRBD2. This CDR3 region has 15 residues. V was pared by 0 bases and J by 5 bases, with 4 bases of the junction left unmatched. Per germline, CDR1 MGHRA and CDR2 YSYEKL. The CDR3 nucleotides are TGCGCCAGCAGCCAAGATGAACTAGCGGGAAACGAGCAGTACTTC. Translating it yields CASSQDELAGNEQYF.